This entry concerns a single T cell receptor beta chain. Seattle patient enrollment occurred during active infection, with longitudinal follow-up thereafter. The V segment lost 1 base and the J segment 4 bases; nucleotides outside the gene matches: 10. CDR1 is SGHNT, CDR2 YYREEE, per germline (reference sequence). The CDR3 runs to 16 residues. Authors' methods: For nucleated cells, counts were estimated from reference gene primer amplification. Method: immunoSEQ multiplex PCR; TCRdb's copy keeps in-frame clones and lacks some. D and trimming were read from the DNA, whereas the V and J calls and clone size are those reported in that table. In the table there are tens of thousands of clones, roughly 89% of which are singletons. This sample was included in a study of blood T cell repertoires in COVID-19. Turning to the study itself: Collection of acute and convalescent COVID-19 samples took place in the United States, Italy and Spain. Sample material is recorded as cDNA or gDNA derived from T cells, B-cell-depleted T cells, or PBMCs.

The clonotype was recovered from a man aged 55 to 70 with COVID-19, enrolled during active disease. What was sequenced was peripheral blood. This rearrangement joins TRBV5-4 to TRBJ1-1, with TRBD1 identical over 7 bases. The CDR3 protein is CASSLSRQGFFTEAFF. The CDR3 DNA sequence: TGTGCCAGCAGCTTGTCCCGACAGGGCTTTTTCACTGAAGCTTTCTTT.